Shown below are 28 T cell receptor beta chains from a single sample sequenced in a study of blood T cell repertoires in COVID-19. Clones were read by immunoSEQ multiplex PCR, and TCRdb kept only the in-frame ones, dropping some. The sample records 25,000 to 35,000 clones, 70% to 90% being singletons. Sequencing used peripheral blood. These receptors all stem from a man in his 60s with COVID-19, enrolled during active disease.

J is TRBJ2-7 and V is TRBV19; TRBD2 matches at 15 bases. The trim removed 3 bases at V and 7 bases at J, leaving 7 bases unmatched. Germline values: CDR1 LNHDA, CDR2 SQIVND (reference sequence). This CDR3 has 16 residues. CDR3 nucleotide sequence: TGTGCCAGTAGTATTTTCGGCGGACTAGCGGGAGGGGAGCAGTACTTC. This sequence encodes CASSIFGGLAGGEQYF. Using reference TRBV19 and TRBJ2-7 for the parts outside the CDR3, the full variable domain is DGGITQSPKYLFRKEGQNVTLSCEQNLNHDAMYWYRQDPGQGLRLIYYSQIVNDFQKGDIAEGYSVSREKKESFPLTVTSAQKNPTAFYLCASSIFGGLAGGEQYFGPGTRLTVT.

This rearrangement joins TRBV5-1 to TRBJ2-6; 9 bases match TRBD2. Germline CDR1 and CDR2: SGHRS and YFSETQ. The CDR3 contains 17 residues. J was trimmed by 2 bases and V by 0 bases; bases with no gene match: 3. The CDR3 nucleotides read TGCGCCAGCAGCTTGGTAGCGGGAGACGCTGGGGCCAACGTCCTGACTTTC. The encoded protein is CASSLVAGDAGANVLTF.

The rearrangement joins TRBV5-1 to TRBJ2-3; TRBD2 agrees at 12 bases. Looked up from germline, CDR1 is SGHRS and CDR2 is YFSETQ. V lost 5 bases, J lost 1 base, and 2 bases stayed unmatched. CDR3 length equals 15 residues. In DNA form, the CDR3 reads TGCGCCAGCAGGTCTAGCGGGAGGGGCACAGATACGCAGTATTTT. Amino acids: CASRSSGRGTDTQYF.

The chain uses TRBV21-1 and TRBJ1-2. TRBV21-1 is a pseudogene. The CDR3 is 15 residues long. The CDR3 bases are TGTGCCAGCAGCAAAGAGGCGCGTGACTACTATGGCTACACCTTC. It translates to CASSKEARDYYGYTF.

The rearrangement joins TRBV5-1 to TRBJ2-7, with 10 bases aligning to TRBD1. CDR1 is SGHRS, CDR2 YFSETQ, per germline. V was pared by 5 bases and J by 0 bases, with 5 bases of the junction left unmatched. The CDR3 totals 15 residues. The CDR3 spells CASRTGQGVSYEQYF. DNA of the CDR3: TGCGCCAGCAGAACCGGACAGGGGGTCTCCTACGAGCAGTACTTC.

This chain joins TRBV24-1 and TRBJ1-4; 9 bases match TRBD1. V lost 2 bases to trimming and J lost 4 bases; unmatched junction nucleotides: 1. This CDR3 has 15 residues. Germline CDR1 reads KGHDR; CDR2 reads SFDVKD. CDR3 protein: CATSDWGQGNEKLFF. In DNA, the CDR3 is TGTGCCACCAGTGATTGGGGACAGGGTAATGAAAAACTGTTTTTT.

The V call is TRBV7-6, the J call TRBJ2-1; a possible D gene is TRBD2 (5 bases). The germline V and J ends were trimmed by 4 bases and 4 bases, with 14 bases remaining between them. From germline, CDR1 is SGHVS and CDR2 FNYEAQ. This CDR3 contains 15 residues. DNA of the CDR3: TGTGCCAGCAGCTCCGGGGAGATTTCATACAATGAGCAGTTCTTC. This translates into CASSSGEISYNEQFF.

Written as DNA, the CDR3 is TGTGCCAGCTCACGTACTCACCGATATAGCAATCAGCCCCAGCATTTT. Its translation: CASSRTHRYSNQPQHF. This rearrangement joins TRBV18 to TRBJ1-5, with unresolved D. The germline V gene encodes CDR1 KGHSH and CDR2 LQKENI. There are 16 residues in the CDR3. The ends were cut back, 4 bases at V and 0 bases at J, with 13 bases in the middle.

CDR3 nucleotides: TGCGCCAGCCGAGAGGGGGGGGACACCGGGGAGCTGTTTTTT. Protein sequence: CASREGGDTGELFF. The chain links TRBV10-1 to TRBJ2-2; weak D call: TRBD2 (7 bases). This CDR3 comprises 14 residues. The germline V gene encodes CDR1 WNHNN and CDR2 SYGVQD (reference sequence). The ends were cut back, 8 bases at V and 3 bases at J, with 13 bases in the middle.

The chain links TRBV9 to TRBJ2-2; TRBD1 matches 7 bases. The CDR3 loop spans 15 amino acids. Germline V gene data show CDR1 as SGDLS and CDR2 as YYNGEE. The trim removed 3 bases at V and 6 bases at J, leaving 8 bases unmatched. CDR3 in DNA: TGTGCCAGCAGCGGGACGACAGGGTTCGCCGGGGAGCTGTTTTTT. Translated: CASSGTTGFAGELFF.

The CDR3 protein is CAYDRGQGQPQHF. The CDR3 DNA sequence: TGTGCCTATGATAGGGGGCAAGGGCAGCCCCAGCATTTT. The chain is built from TRBV30 and TRBJ1-5; 7 bases agree with TRBD1. CDR1 is GTSNPN, CDR2 SVGIG, per germline (reference sequence). The CDR3 is made up of 13 amino acids. The J segment lost 7 bases and the V segment lost 7 bases, leaving 10 bases of the junction unmatched.

The rearrangement uses TRBV12-5 and TRBJ2-1; 11 bases match TRBD1. The V segment lost 1 base and the J segment 7 bases; nucleotides outside the gene matches: 3. The CDR3 has 15 amino acids. Per germline, CDR1 LGHNT and CDR2 FRNRAP. Here the CDR3 reads CASGLGTGGSNEQFF. The CDR3 nucleotides read TGTGCTAGTGGTTTGGGGACAGGGGGCTCGAATGAGCAGTTCTTC.

The gene calls are TRBV4-2 and TRBJ2-7, with a weak D call TRBD1 (6 bases). The CDR3 is 15 amino acids. V lost 6 bases and J 2 bases, leaving 17 bases between the germline ends. Looked up from germline, CDR1 is LGHNA and CDR2 is YNFKEQ. The CDR3 sequence is CASRLMADSPYEQYF. DNA of the CDR3: TGTGCCAGCAGACTAATGGCGGACAGTCCCTACGAGCAGTACTTC.

The J gene is TRBJ1-3, the V gene TRBV4-2, with TRBD1 matching 7 bases. The CDR3 sequence is 18 residues long. Per the germline V gene, CDR1 is LGHNA and CDR2 is YNFKEQ. Trimming took 7 bases from V and 0 from J; bases not matched to a gene: 15. Here the CDR3 reads CASTTSTGSGISGNTIYF. The CDR3 nucleotides read TGTGCCAGCACCACTTCGACAGGGTCAGGCATCTCTGGAAACACCATATATTTT.

The rearrangement links TRBV5-8 to TRBJ2-7; maybe TRBD2 (5 bases). CDR3 length: 13 residues. Germline assignment: CDR1 SGHTS and CDR2 YDEGEE. V was pared by 4 bases and J by 2 bases, with 10 bases between. The CDR3 sequence: CASSQTTTYEQYF. CDR3 sequence (DNA): TGTGCCAGCAGCCAGACGACTACCTACGAGCAGTACTTC.

The V and J genes are TRBV19 and TRBJ2-3, with 9 bases aligning to TRBD2. J was trimmed by 4 bases and V by 1 base; bases with no gene match: 6. The germline gives CDR1 LNHDA, CDR2 SQIVND (reference sequence). The CDR3 runs to 16 residues. The CDR3 DNA is TGTGCCAGTAGTATAGGGGAAGCGGGAGGATCAGATACGCAGTATTTT. Protein sequence: CASSIGEAGGSDTQYF.

The V gene is TRBV27, the J gene TRBJ1-2; 10 bases match TRBD1. Trimming at V came to 4 bases and at J to 4 bases, leaving 6 bases not matched to a gene. Germline V gives CDR1 MNHEY, CDR2 SMNVEV (reference sequence). This CDR3 region has 15 residues. In nucleotides, the CDR3 is TGTGCCAGCAGTTATCGACAGGGGGCCATCTATGGCTACACCTTC. As protein: CASSYRQGAIYGYTF.

The J gene is TRBJ1-6, the V gene TRBV7-2; no reliable D call. Trimming pared 7 bases from V and 7 bases from J, leaving 8 bases between. The CDR3 extends over 12 amino acids. Per germline, CDR1 SGHTA and CDR2 FQGNSA. As DNA, the CDR3 is TGTGCCAGCAAATTACAGAATTCACCCCTCCACTTT. It encodes CASKLQNSPLHF.

The sample holds a few counts of this clone. The V and J genes are TRBV19 and TRBJ1-2; 7 nucleotides agree with TRBD1. This CDR3 spans 14 amino acids. Germline V gene data show CDR1 as LNHDA and CDR2 as SQIVND (reference sequence). The V and J ends lost 3 bases and 2 bases, in that order; junction bases with no gene match: 3. The CDR3 DNA sequence: TGTGCCAGTAGTATCCACAGGGGAAACTATGGCTACACCTTC. Protein sequence: CASSIHRGNYGYTF.

The chain links TRBV3-1 (or the pseudogene TRBV3-2) to TRBJ1-2; 7 bases align to TRBD1. The germline V gene encodes CDR1 LGHDT and CDR2 YNNKEL (reference sequence). Losses at the gene ends were 9 bases for V and 5 bases for J; bases not matched to a gene: 9. This CDR3 comprises 13 residues. The CDR3 loop is CARGTVVWYGYTF. The CDR3 DNA sequence: TGTGCCAGGGGGACAGTGGTGTGGTATGGCTACACCTTC.

The rearrangement joins TRBV5-1 to TRBJ2-1, with a weak D call TRBD1 (6 bases). The germline V gene has CDR1 SGHRS and CDR2 YFSETQ. Trimming removed 4 bases at V and 0 bases at J, with 20 bases between. The CDR3 spans 18 residues. The CDR3 protein is CASSLTGQSLFSYNEQFF. The CDR3 DNA reads as TGCGCCAGCAGCCTCACCGGACAGAGCCTTTTCTCCTACAATGAGCAGTTCTTC.

The chain combines TRBV28 with TRBJ2-5, with TRBD1 matching 7 bases. Germline-derived CDR1 and CDR2 are MDHEN and SYDVKM. Trimming cost V 5 bases and J 3 bases; bases outside gene matches: 6. The CDR3 runs 14 residues. The CDR3 coding sequence is TGTGCCAGCAGTCAGTGGGACAGTAAAGAGACCCAGTACTTC. Its protein product is CASSQWDSKETQYF.

The chain uses TRBV27 and TRBJ1-5; TRBD1 agrees at 7 bases. The CDR3 is 15 residues long. CDR1 and CDR2 (germline): MNHEY, SMNVEV (reference sequence). J lost 6 bases, V lost 2 bases, and 7 bases had no gene match. The CDR3, as DNA: TGTGCCAGCAGTTTAGAGGGGGCGCGGGGTCAGCCCCAGCATTTT. Protein sequence: CASSLEGARGQPQHF.

This clone was seen once. J is TRBJ2-2 and V is TRBV5-1; tentatively, D is TRBD2 (6 bases). V gave up 0 bases and J gave up 6 bases, with 21 bases separating them. This CDR3 has 18 amino acids. Germline V gene sequence: CDR1 SGHRS, CDR2 YFSETQ. The CDR3 nucleotides are TGCGCCAGCAGCTTGGCCCGGGGGTTGGGAGGCCCATCCGGGGAGCTGTTTTTT. This translates into CASSLARGLGGPSGELFF.

The chain carries TRBV10-1 and TRBJ1-5, with D perhaps TRBD1 (6 bases). The germline CDR1 and CDR2 sequences are WNHNN and SYGVQD (reference sequence). The CDR3 length is 14 residues. V gave up 8 bases and J gave up 0 bases, with 11 bases separating them. CDR3 in amino acids: CASPDSYSNQPQHF. The CDR3 nucleotides read TGCGCCAGCCCGGACAGCTATAGCAATCAGCCCCAGCATTTT.

Only one count was recorded for this clone. This chain uses TRBV18 with TRBJ2-2, with D possibly being TRBD1 (5 bases). CDR1 is KGHSH and CDR2 is LQKENI in the germline V gene. Trimming stripped 4 bases from V and 0 bases from J, with 15 bases between. The CDR3 loop spans 17 amino acids. The CDR3 region is CASSLLSGLANTGELFF. The CDR3 coding sequence is TGTGCCAGCTCACTACTGTCAGGGCTCGCGAACACCGGGGAGCTGTTTTTT.

V usage is TRBV13 and J usage is TRBJ2-1; 13 positions match TRBD2. This CDR3 is 15 amino acids long. J was trimmed by 5 bases and V by 5 bases; bases with no gene match: 3. Germline lookup yields CDR1 PRHDT and CDR2 FYEKMQ (reference sequence). The CDR3 region has the DNA TGTGCCAGCAGCGGGGGACTAGCGGGGCACAATGAGCAGTTCTTC. Its protein is CASSGGLAGHNEQFF. The whole variable domain, remainder taken from reference TRBV13 and TRBJ2-1, is AAGVIQSPRHLIKEKRETATLKCYPIPRHDTVYWYQQGPGQDPQFLISFYEKMQSDKGSIPDRFSAQQFSDYHSELNMSSLELGDSALYFCASSGGLAGHNEQFFGPGTRLTVL.

V gene TRBV19 combines with J gene TRBJ1-1, with D perhaps TRBD1 (5 bases). The CDR3 sequence is 14 residues long. Germline V gene lookup returns CDR1 LNHDA and CDR2 SQIVND (reference sequence). V gave up 6 bases and J gave up 3 bases, with 14 bases separating them. CDR3 region: CASRPSGGYTEAFF. CDR3 nucleotides: TGTGCCAGTAGACCCTCGGGGGGTTACACTGAAGCTTTCTTT.